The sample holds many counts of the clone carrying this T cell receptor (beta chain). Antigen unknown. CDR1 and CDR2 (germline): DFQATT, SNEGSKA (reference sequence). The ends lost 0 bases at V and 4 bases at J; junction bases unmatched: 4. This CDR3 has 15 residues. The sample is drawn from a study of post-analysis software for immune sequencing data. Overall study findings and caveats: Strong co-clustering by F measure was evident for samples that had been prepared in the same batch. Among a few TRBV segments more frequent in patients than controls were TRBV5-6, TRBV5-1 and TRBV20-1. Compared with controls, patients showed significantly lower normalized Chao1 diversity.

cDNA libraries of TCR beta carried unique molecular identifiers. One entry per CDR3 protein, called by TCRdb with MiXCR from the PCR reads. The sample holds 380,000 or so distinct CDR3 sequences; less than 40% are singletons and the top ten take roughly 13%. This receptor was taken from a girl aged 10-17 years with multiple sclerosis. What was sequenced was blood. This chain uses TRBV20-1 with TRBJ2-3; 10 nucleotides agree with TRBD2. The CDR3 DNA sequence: TGCAGTGCTAGAGATCAGCGGGGGGGCCCAGATACGCAGTATTTT. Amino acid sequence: CSARDQRGGPDTQYF.